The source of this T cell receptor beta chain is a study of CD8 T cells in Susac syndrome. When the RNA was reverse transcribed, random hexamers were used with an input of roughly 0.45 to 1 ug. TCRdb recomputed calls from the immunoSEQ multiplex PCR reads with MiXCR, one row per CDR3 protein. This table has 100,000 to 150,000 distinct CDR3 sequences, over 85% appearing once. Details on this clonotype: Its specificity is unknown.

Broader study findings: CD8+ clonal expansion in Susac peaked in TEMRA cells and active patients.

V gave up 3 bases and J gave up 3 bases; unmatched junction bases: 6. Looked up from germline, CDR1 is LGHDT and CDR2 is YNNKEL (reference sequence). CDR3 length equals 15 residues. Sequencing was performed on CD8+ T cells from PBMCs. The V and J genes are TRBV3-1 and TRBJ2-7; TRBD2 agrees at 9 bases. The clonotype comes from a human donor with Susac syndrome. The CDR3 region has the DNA TGTGCCAGCAGCCATGAAATAGCGGGGGACTACGAGCAGTACTTC. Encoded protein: CASSHEIAGDYEQYF.